This paragraph covers one T cell receptor (beta chain) sequence. Germline CDR1 ENHRY, CDR2 SYGVKD. This CDR3 contains 15 residues. V was cut by 4 bases and J by 2 bases, with 12 bases left in between. The method was immunoSEQ multiplex PCR; TCRdb's version includes in-frame clones alone and lacks a portion of them. Found here are about 110,000 clones, 80% to 95% of them singletons; the top ten hold 0.95% to 1.5%. The sample originates from a study of OX40 agonist ivuxolimab in advanced cancers. The wider study: Patients in dose escalation had liver, melanoma, kidney or head and neck cancers.

This sample comprised CD4+ or CD8+ T cells sorted from blood, obtained in a trial of the OX40 agonist ivuxolimab. The chain uses TRBV10-3 and TRBJ1-5, with D tentatively TRBD1 (6 bases). The sequence came from an adult with an advanced solid tumor such as melanoma, head and neck, liver or kidney cancer. The CDR3: CAISVEGEGNQPQHF. The CDR3 DNA sequence: TGTGCCATCAGTGTGGAGGGGGAAGGCAATCAGCCCCAGCATTTT.